This T cell receptor (beta chain) derives from a study of OX40 agonist ivuxolimab in advanced cancers. The CDR3 is 21 amino acids. This table comes from immunoSEQ multiplex PCR, and its TCRdb copy is limited to in-frame clones, with some not included. The sample shows about 58,000 clones, about 81% of them seen only once. This receptor was taken from an adult with an advanced solid tumor such as melanoma, head and neck, liver or kidney cancer. Specimen: CD4+ or CD8+ T cells sorted from blood, collected in a trial of the OX40 agonist ivuxolimab. V gene TRBV1 combines with J gene TRBJ2-1; the table's D call, TRBD2, has no DNA check behind it. TRBV1 is a pseudogene segment. CDR3 protein: CTSSLLFPKKRAGGRDNEQFF. The CDR3, as DNA: TGCACCAGCAGCCTCTTGTTCCCCAAGAAAAGAGCGGGGGGTAGGGACAATGAGCAGTTCTTC.